Shown below are 2 T cell receptor beta chains from a single sample sequenced in a study of blood T cell repertoires in COVID-19. This table comes from immunoSEQ multiplex PCR, and its TCRdb copy is limited to in-frame clones, with some not included. The data show fewer than 250,000 clones, 75% to 85% seen once. Sequencing was done on a sample of peripheral blood. Receptors were obtained from a human donor in a cohort sampled during active COVID-19.

The chain employs TRBV3-1 (or the pseudogene TRBV3-2) and TRBJ1-1, with D possibly TRBD1 on 5 matching bases. CDR3 length: 15 residues. V lost 1 base and J lost 1, with 10 bases in between. Germline assignment: CDR1 LGHDT and CDR2 YNNKEL (reference sequence). The CDR3 loop is CASSQAGHANTEAFF. The CDR3 bases are TGTGCCAGCAGCCAAGCCGGACATGCGAACACTGAAGCTTTCTTT.

The rearrangement links TRBV10-3 to TRBJ2-7; 12 bases line up with TRBD2. Per the germline V gene, CDR1 is ENHRY and CDR2 is SYGVKD. CDR3 length: 14 amino acids. V lost 10 bases to trimming and J lost 1 base; unmatched junction nucleotides: 5. Here the CDR3 DNA reads TGTGCCACACAGACTAGCGGGGGATCCTACGAGCAGTACTTC. This sequence encodes CATQTSGGSYEQYF.